The 14 T cell receptor beta chains below all came from one sample that was sequenced in a study of ipilimumab plus nivolumab after autologous stem cell transplantation (dated by TCRdb to the early 2020s). The library came from the immunoSEQ multiplex PCR assay. The table comes from immuneACCESS by way of TCRdb, which keeps in-frame sequences with V and J called. Part of the clones is missing from these tables; in studies checked, under half for an unresolved V gene and the rest for unknown reasons. Counted in this sample were over 10,000 clones; about 70% of them appeared once. Clones ranked in the top ten supply roughly 30% of the sample. The input for sequencing was PBMCs, taken in a trial of ipilimumab plus nivolumab as post-transplant consolidation. Receptor source: a male donor with diffuse large B-cell lymphoma.

This clone was seen more than once but under ten times. The chain employs TRBV9 and TRBJ1-6, with unresolved D. The length of the CDR3 is 14 residues. V lost 4 bases, J lost 9 bases, and 14 bases lay in between. The germline gives CDR1 SGDLS, CDR2 YYNGEE. CDR3: CASSLGGVLSPLHF. The CDR3, as DNA: TGTGCCAGCAGCCTTGGCGGAGTCCTTTCACCCCTCCACTTT.

CDR3 coding DNA: TGTGCCAGCAGGCCGGGTGGGATCCAAGAGACCCAGTACTTC. This codes for CASRPGGIQETQYF. This rearrangement joins TRBV5-6 to TRBJ2-5, with unresolved D. Germline CDR1 reads SGHDT; CDR2 reads YYEEEE. Trimming removed 5 bases from V and 1 base from J, with 12 bases in between. CDR3 length equals 14 residues.

V usage is TRBV4-1 and J usage is TRBJ2-5; 8 bases agree with TRBD1. The CDR3 loop spans 14 amino acids. The germline V gene has CDR1 MGHRA and CDR2 YSYEKL. Trimming removed 2 bases from V and 11 bases from J; junction bases left unmatched: 10. Here the CDR3 reads CASSQRTGQWEQYF. CDR3 DNA: TGCGCCAGCAGCCAACGGACAGGGCAGTGGGAGCAGTACTTC.

The chain employs TRBV19 and TRBJ2-7; 8 bases match TRBD1. Germline CDR1 and CDR2: LNHDA and SQIVND (reference sequence). The ends lost 5 bases at V and 5 bases at J; junction bases unmatched: 11. This CDR3 contains 15 residues. CDR3 sequence reads: CASSVGTGSGHEQYF. The CDR3 DNA sequence: TGTGCCAGTAGTGTAGGGACAGGCTCAGGCCACGAGCAGTACTTC. Looking up the rest from reference TRBV19 and TRBJ2-7 gives the full variable domain: DGGITQSPKYLFRKEGQNVTLSCEQNLNHDAMYWYRQDPGQGLRLIYYSQIVNDFQKGDIAEGYSVSREKKESFPLTVTSAQKNPTAFYLCASSVGTGSGHEQYFGPGTRLTVT.

The rearrangement uses TRBV6-6 and TRBJ1-1; no reliable D call. V was pared by 7 bases and J by 11 bases, with 11 bases between. The germline CDR1 and CDR2 sequences are MNHNY and SVGAGI (reference sequence). The CDR3 runs 10 residues. CDR3 DNA sequence: TGTGCCAGCATCAGCGGATCTGCTTTCTTT. Translation: CASISGSAFF.

This sequence joins TRBV6-5 and TRBJ1-2, with D possibly matching TRBD1 (5 bases). The V end lost 6 bases, the J end lost 5 bases, and 13 bases lay between the germline ends. Germline V gene data show CDR1 as MNHEY and CDR2 as SVGAGI. The CDR3 has 13 residues. The DNA for the CDR3 is TGTGCCAGCAGGAAGGACATCGGGTATGGCTACACCTTC. It encodes CASRKDIGYGYTF.

This clone was observed a handful of times. The chain links TRBV19 to TRBJ2-3; 7 bases fit TRBD1. The J segment lost 11 bases and the V segment lost 7 bases, leaving 18 bases of the junction unmatched. The germline gives CDR1 LNHDA, CDR2 SQIVND (reference sequence). The CDR3 totals 15 residues. The CDR3 sequence: CASTRPMETGIKQYF. CDR3 DNA sequence: TGTGCCAGTACCCGACCTATGGAGACAGGGATTAAGCAGTATTTT.

The chain is built from TRBV5-1 and TRBJ2-7; 10 bases match TRBD2. The germline V gene encodes CDR1 SGHRS and CDR2 YFSETQ. V was pared by 3 bases and J by 7 bases, with 7 bases of the junction left unmatched. The CDR3 is 14 residues long. The DNA of the CDR3 is TGCGCCAGCAGCTCGACTAGCGGGTCGGGAGAGCAGTACTTC. Its protein is CASSSTSGSGEQYF.

The J gene is TRBJ2-3, the V gene TRBV7-3, with 7 positions matching TRBD2. CDR1 is SGHTA, CDR2 FQGTGA, per germline. The CDR3 loop spans 15 amino acids. V lost 5 bases and J lost 3; bases outside the gene matches: 8. This CDR3 reads CASSRMAGATDTQYF. The CDR3, as DNA: TGTGCCAGCAGCCGAATGGCGGGAGCTACAGATACGCAGTATTTT. The entire variable domain, with the rest obtained from reference TRBV7-3 and TRBJ2-3, is as follows: GAGVSQTPSNKVTEKGKYVELRCDPISGHTALYWYRQSLGQGPEFLIYFQGTGAADDSGLPNDRFFAVRPEGSVSTLKIQRTERGDSAVYLCASSRMAGATDTQYFGPGTRLTVL.

This clone was recorded only once. The chain uses TRBV18 and TRBJ1-4, with 7 positions matching TRBD1. The CDR3 is 17 residues long. Trimming removed 0 bases from V and 0 bases from J; junction bases left unmatched: 4. Per the germline V gene, CDR1 is KGHSH and CDR2 is LQKENI. The CDR3: CASSPPTGYATNEKLFF. CDR3 bases: TGTGCCAGCTCACCACCGACAGGGTATGCAACTAATGAAAAACTGTTTTTT. The whole variable domain, remainder taken from reference TRBV18 and TRBJ1-4, is NAGVMQNPRHLVRRRGQEARLRCSPMKGHSHVYWYRQLPEEGLKFMVYLQKENIIDESGMPKERFSAEFPKEGPSILRIQQVVRGDSAAYFCASSPPTGYATNEKLFFGSGTQLSVL.

This chain connects TRBV6-5 to TRBJ1-2; D may be TRBD1 (6 bases). The CDR3 extends over 16 amino acids. CDR1 MNHEY and CDR2 SVGAGI come from the germline V gene. V shed 0 bases and J shed 2 bases, with 13 bases lying between them. The CDR3 bases are TGTGCCAGCAGTTACTCAGGCCATACAGGGAACTATGGCTACACCTTC. Protein product: CASSYSGHTGNYGYTF.

The J gene is TRBJ2-2, the V gene TRBV7-2; TRBD2 is a possible D gene (6 bases). From germline, CDR1 is SGHTA and CDR2 FQGNSA. V was cut by 3 bases and J by 6 bases, with 14 bases left in between. The CDR3 runs 15 residues. The CDR3 DNA reads TGTGCCAGCAGCTTGGGACTTCTCCAAGCCGGGGAGCTGTTTTTT. Its translation: CASSLGLLQAGELFF.

This clone has at least ten counts. The chain recombines TRBV5-5 with TRBJ2-1; the D gene is possibly TRBD2 (6 bases). Between the trimmed V and J ends, which lost 4 bases and 6 bases, there was a span of 14 bases. The germline V gene encodes CDR1 SGHKS and CDR2 YYEKEE (reference sequence). This CDR3 is 14 amino acids long. The CDR3 DNA reads as TGTGCCAGCAGCGTTGTCGGGGGTAGCAATGAGCAGTTCTTC. It translates to CASSVVGGSNEQFF.

The rearrangement joins TRBV4-2 to TRBJ1-3; D is undetermined. The germline V and J ends were trimmed by 0 bases and 0 bases, with 12 bases remaining between them. The CDR3 covers 17 residues. Per the germline V gene, CDR1 is LGHNA and CDR2 is YNFKEQ. CDR3 loop: CASSQDGTGSSGNTIYF. CDR3 bases: TGTGCCAGCAGCCAAGATGGAACGGGTAGCTCTGGAAACACCATATATTTT.